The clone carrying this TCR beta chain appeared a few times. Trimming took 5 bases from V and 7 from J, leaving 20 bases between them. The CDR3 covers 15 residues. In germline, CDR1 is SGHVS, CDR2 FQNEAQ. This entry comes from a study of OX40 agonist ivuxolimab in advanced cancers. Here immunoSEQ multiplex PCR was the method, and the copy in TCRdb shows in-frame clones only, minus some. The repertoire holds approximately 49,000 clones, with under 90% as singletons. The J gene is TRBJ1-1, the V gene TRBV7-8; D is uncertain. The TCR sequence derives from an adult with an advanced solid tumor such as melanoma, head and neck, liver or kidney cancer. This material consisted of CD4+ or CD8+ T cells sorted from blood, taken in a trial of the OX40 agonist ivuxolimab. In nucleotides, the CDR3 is TGTGCCAGCAGCCCGCGGACGGGTCAACAAGTTGAAGCTTTCTTT. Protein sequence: CASSPRTGQQVEAFF.